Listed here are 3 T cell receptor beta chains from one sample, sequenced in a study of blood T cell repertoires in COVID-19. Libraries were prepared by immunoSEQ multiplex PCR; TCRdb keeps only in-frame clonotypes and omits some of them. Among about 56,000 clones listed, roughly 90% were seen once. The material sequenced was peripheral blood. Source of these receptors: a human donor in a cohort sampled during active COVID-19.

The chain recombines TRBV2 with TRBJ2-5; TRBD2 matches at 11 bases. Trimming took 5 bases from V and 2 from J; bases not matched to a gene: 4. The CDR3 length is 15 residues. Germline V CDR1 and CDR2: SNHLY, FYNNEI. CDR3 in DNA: TGTGCCAGCAGTCTACTAGCGGGGGTGCAAGAGACCCAGTACTTC. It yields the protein CASSLLAGVQETQYF.

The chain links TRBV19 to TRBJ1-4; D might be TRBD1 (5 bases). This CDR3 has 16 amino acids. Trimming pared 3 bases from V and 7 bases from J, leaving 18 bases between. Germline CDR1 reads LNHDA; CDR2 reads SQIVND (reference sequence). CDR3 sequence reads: CASSIRTLGSSEKLFF. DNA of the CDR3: TGTGCCAGTAGTATCCGGACACTTGGCAGTAGTGAAAAACTGTTTTTT.

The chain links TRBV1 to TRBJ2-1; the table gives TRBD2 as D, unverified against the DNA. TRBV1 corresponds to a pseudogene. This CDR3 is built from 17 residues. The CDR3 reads CTSSQDPEGLGYNEQFF. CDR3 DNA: TGCACCAGCAGCCAAGATCCTGAGGGACTGGGGTACAATGAGCAGTTCTTC.